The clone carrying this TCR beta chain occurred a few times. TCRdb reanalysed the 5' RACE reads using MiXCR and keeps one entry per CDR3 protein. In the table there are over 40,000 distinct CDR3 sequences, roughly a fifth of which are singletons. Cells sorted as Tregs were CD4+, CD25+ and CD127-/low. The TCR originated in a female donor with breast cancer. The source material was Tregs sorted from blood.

CDR3 protein: CASRDGQGGNEQFF. In nucleotides, the CDR3 is TGTGCCAGCAGAGACGGACAGGGGGGGAATGAGCAGTTCTTC. This sequence joins TRBV27 and TRBJ2-1; TRBD1 aligns across 10 bases. With 6 bases clipped from V and 7 bases from J, the junction kept 6 bases outside the gene matches. From germline, CDR1 is MNHEY and CDR2 SMNVEV (reference sequence). The CDR3 spans 14 residues.